Shown below are 26 T cell receptor beta chains from a single sample sequenced in a study of blood T cell repertoires in COVID-19. Sequenced by immunoSEQ multiplex PCR; TCRdb stores in-frame clones only, minus some. The sample yields roughly 26,000 clones, about 90% seen once. Sequences were obtained from peripheral blood. The source is a human donor with active COVID-19. The donor label of this sample is uncertain.

This clone has a single count. The V and J genes are TRBV4-1 and TRBJ2-2; D remains unclear. This CDR3 is 17 amino acids long. The V gene's germline CDR1 is MGHRA and CDR2 YSYEKL. Trimming stripped 0 bases from V and 3 bases from J, with 14 bases between. CDR3 region: CASSQDPSFVHTGELFF. The CDR3, as DNA: TGCGCCAGCAGCCAAGACCCTAGTTTCGTTCACACCGGGGAGCTGTTTTTT.

The chain links TRBV5-4 to TRBJ1-3; D may be TRBD1 (6 bases). Per the germline V gene, CDR1 is SGHNT and CDR2 is YYREEE (reference sequence). Trimming cost V 3 bases and J 1 base, with 17 bases left between them. The CDR3 is 17 amino acids. CDR3 sequence (DNA): TGTGCCAGCAGCTCTCCCGGGACAAGCGGTTCTGGAAACACCATATATTTT. As protein: CASSSPGTSGSGNTIYF.

The chain combines TRBV5-1 with TRBJ1-6; possibly TRBD1 for D (5 bases). V lost 2 bases and J lost 10, with 13 bases in between. The CDR3 is 14 amino acids. The germline gives CDR1 SGHRS, CDR2 YFSETQ. CDR3 nucleotides: TGCGCCAGCAGCTTAGGGGAATTCGGCTCACCCCTCCACTTT. Its translation: CASSLGEFGSPLHF.

The V and J genes are TRBV19 and TRBJ2-1; 8 nucleotides line up with TRBD2. Per the germline V gene, CDR1 is LNHDA and CDR2 is SQIVND (reference sequence). The CDR3 is made up of 17 amino acids. The J segment lost 7 bases and the V segment lost 5 bases, leaving 16 bases of the junction unmatched. CDR3: CASSASGLYNPGNEQFF. The CDR3 DNA sequence: TGTGCCAGTAGTGCTAGCGGGCTCTACAACCCCGGGAATGAGCAGTTCTTC.

This rearrangement joins TRBV3-1 (or the pseudogene TRBV3-2) to TRBJ1-2, with 8 nucleotides matching TRBD1. Germline V CDR1 and CDR2: LGHDT, YNNKEL (reference sequence). The V gene end was trimmed by 10 bases and the J gene end by 3 bases; junction bases not matched to a gene: 7. This CDR3 has 13 residues. The CDR3 spells CATRQGSYYGYTF. CDR3 DNA: TGTGCCACCCGACAGGGGTCGTACTATGGCTACACCTTC.

The chain carries TRBV14 and TRBJ2-2; 8 positions match TRBD1. Per germline, CDR1 SGHDN and CDR2 FVKESK. This CDR3 spans 16 amino acids. With 3 bases clipped from V and 3 bases from J, the junction kept 6 bases outside the gene matches. The DNA of the CDR3 is TGTGCCAGCAGCCATCGGGACAGGACCTACACCGGGGAGCTGTTTTTT. The encoded protein is CASSHRDRTYTGELFF.

The CDR3 spells CASSLIAGGSYEQYF. The CDR3 DNA reads TGTGCCAGCAGCTTAATAGCAGGGGGGTCCTACGAGCAGTACTTC. V is TRBV7-3 and J is TRBJ2-7; tentatively, D is TRBD1 (7 bases). Trimming stripped 1 base from V and 1 base from J, with 11 bases between. Germline assignment: CDR1 SGHTA and CDR2 FQGTGA. The CDR3 sequence is 15 residues long.

V is TRBV11-3 and J is TRBJ2-5, with D hard to call. With 3 bases removed from V and 1 base from J, the gap between germline ends came to 3 bases. This CDR3 has 12 amino acids. Per the germline V gene, CDR1 is SGHNT and CDR2 is YENEEA. CDR3 residues: CASSFFQETQYF. In DNA form, the CDR3 reads TGTGCCAGCAGCTTCTTCCAAGAGACCCAGTACTTC.

This clone was counted a few times. The CDR3 loop is CASSLVGQPNTGELFF. The DNA of the CDR3 is TGCGCCAGCAGCTTGGTTGGACAGCCGAACACCGGGGAGCTGTTTTTT. The chain is built from TRBV5-1 and TRBJ2-2; tentative D call: TRBD1 (6 bases). V was trimmed by 0 bases and J by 0 bases, leaving 9 bases between them. CDR1 SGHRS and CDR2 YFSETQ come from the germline V gene. This CDR3 has 16 residues.

The chain recombines TRBV11-3 with TRBJ2-3; TRBD2 aligns across 10 bases. V lost 5 bases to trimming and J lost 2 bases; unmatched junction nucleotides: 10. The length of the CDR3 is 17 residues. The V gene's germline CDR1 is SGHNT and CDR2 YENEEA. In nucleotides, the CDR3 is TGTGCCAGCAGCACCAGGGGTAGCGGGGGGTCCACAGATACGCAGTATTTT. This sequence encodes CASSTRGSGGSTDTQYF.

CDR3 protein: CASSLQVKGQDYGYTF. The CDR3 region has the DNA TGTGCCAGCAGTTTACAGGTAAAGGGACAGGACTATGGCTACACCTTC. The V and J genes are TRBV27 and TRBJ1-2; 8 nucleotides line up with TRBD1. There are 16 residues in the CDR3. J gave up 3 bases and V 2 bases, and 8 bases lay outside the gene matches. CDR1 is MNHEY and CDR2 is SMNVEV in the germline V gene (reference sequence).

This chain connects TRBV3-1 (or the pseudogene TRBV3-2) to TRBJ2-1; 10 bases agree with TRBD2. The germline gives CDR1 LGHDT, CDR2 YNNKEL (reference sequence). The CDR3 spans 17 residues. Losses at the gene ends were 3 bases for V and 0 bases for J; bases not matched to a gene: 5. CDR3 protein: CASSHRSGGSSYNEQFF. Written as DNA, the CDR3 is TGTGCCAGCAGCCACCGTAGCGGGGGGAGCTCCTACAATGAGCAGTTCTTC.

CDR3 sequence reads: CASSLQGTGYEQYF. The CDR3 region has the DNA TGTGCCAGCAGCTTACAGGGAACCGGCTACGAGCAGTACTTC. The V gene is TRBV7-2, the J gene TRBJ2-7; tentative D call: TRBD1 (5 bases). This CDR3 is built from 14 residues. CDR1 and CDR2 (germline): SGHTA, FQGNSA. Trimming removed 2 bases at V and 3 bases at J, with 11 bases between.

V usage is TRBV5-4 and J usage is TRBJ2-3, with TRBD2 identical over 10 bases. Germline V gene sequence: CDR1 SGHNT, CDR2 YYREEE (reference sequence). The CDR3 loop spans 18 amino acids. J lost 4 bases, V lost 2 bases, and 13 bases had no gene match. The CDR3 DNA reads TGTGCCAGCAGCTTACAACCCGGGACTAGCGCGTGGGCAGATACGCAGTATTTT. Translation: CASSLQPGTSAWADTQYF.

This chain links TRBV5-4 with TRBJ1-2, with a possible D match to TRBD1 (6 bases). V was trimmed by 2 bases and J by 6 bases, leaving 14 bases between them. The CDR3 covers 14 residues. Germline V lookup: CDR1 SGHNT, CDR2 YYREEE (reference sequence). Here the CDR3 reads CASSLQGMMDGYTF. The CDR3 DNA reads TGTGCCAGCAGCTTACAGGGTATGATGGATGGCTACACCTTC.

The chain uses TRBV19 and TRBJ2-5; TRBD2 agrees at 9 bases. J was trimmed by 2 bases and V by 7 bases; bases with no gene match: 11. This CDR3 has 16 residues. Germline V gives CDR1 LNHDA, CDR2 SQIVND (reference sequence). The CDR3 DNA is TGTGCCAGTACTTCGATGGTTAGCGGGGGACAAGAGACCCAGTACTTC. It yields the protein CASTSMVSGGQETQYF.

J is TRBJ2-6 and V is TRBV10-2; tentative D call: TRBD2 (6 bases). CDR3 length: 14 amino acids. V gave up 8 bases and J gave up 2 bases, with 10 bases separating them. Per germline, CDR1 WSHSY and CDR2 SAAADI. CDR3 nucleotide sequence: TGCGCCAGCGACCGGGGGACTGGGGCCAACGTCCTGACTTTC. Protein: CASDRGTGANVLTF.

This chain connects TRBV20-1 to TRBJ2-1; 10 bases map to TRBD2. The V gene end was trimmed by 3 bases and the J gene end by 1 base; junction bases not matched to a gene: 9. The CDR3 sequence is 17 residues long. Germline V gene data show CDR1 as DFQATT and CDR2 as SNEGSKA (reference sequence). CDR3 region: CSASSLAGVISYNEQFF. CDR3 sequence (DNA): TGCAGTGCTAGTAGTCTAGCGGGAGTTATATCCTACAATGAGCAGTTCTTC.

This clone was counted a single time. The chain uses TRBV5-1 and TRBJ2-7; no firm D call. Per the germline V gene, CDR1 is SGHRS and CDR2 is YFSETQ. The CDR3 is 17 amino acids. Trimming removed 0 bases at V and 2 bases at J, with 18 bases between. CDR3 DNA: TGCGCCAGCAGCTTGGCCCAGTCCAGTACGAACGCCTACGAGCAGTACTTC. It yields the protein CASSLAQSSTNAYEQYF.

The genes are TRBV5-4 and TRBJ2-7; D may be TRBD2 (5 bases). With 4 bases removed from V and 0 bases from J, the gap between germline ends came to 11 bases. This CDR3 has 14 amino acids. Germline lookup yields CDR1 SGHNT and CDR2 YYREEE (reference sequence). The CDR3 sequence: CASSGSGSSYEQYF. The CDR3 nucleotides read TGTGCCAGCAGCGGCTCTGGGAGCTCCTACGAGCAGTACTTC.

The rearrangement uses TRBV30 and TRBJ2-2, with 12 bases identical to TRBD1. The V gene end was trimmed by 8 bases and the J gene end by 7 bases; junction bases not matched to a gene: 11. The CDR3 is 15 amino acids. Germline CDR1 GTSNPN, CDR2 SVGIG (reference sequence). For the CDR3, the DNA is TGTGCCCGTAAAGGGGACAGGGGGCACGGCGGGGAGCTGTTTTTT. Its protein product is CARKGDRGHGGELFF.

The chain is built from TRBV7-3 and TRBJ1-2, with 12 bases aligning to TRBD1. Germline V lookup: CDR1 SGHTA, CDR2 FQGTGA. The V and J ends lost 4 bases and 7 bases, in that order; junction bases with no gene match: 10. The CDR3 runs to 16 residues. CDR3 residues: CASSSAGTGGRAGYTF. The CDR3 coding sequence is TGTGCCAGCAGCTCAGCCGGGACAGGGGGCAGGGCTGGCTACACCTTC.

The chain combines TRBV7-3 with TRBJ2-5; tentative D call: TRBD1 (6 bases). This CDR3 has 13 residues. The germline gives CDR1 SGHTA, CDR2 FQGTGA. V lost 8 bases, J lost 5 bases, and 15 bases lay in between. CDR3 in DNA: TGTGCCAGCGGCACAGGGCTCCGGGAGACCCAGTACTTC. Translating gives CASGTGLRETQYF.

The chain has TRBV5-1 and TRBJ2-5; 7 nucleotides align to TRBD1. CDR1 SGHRS and CDR2 YFSETQ come from the germline V gene. V lost 4 bases, J lost 4 bases, and 7 bases stayed unmatched. CDR3 length equals 14 residues. CDR3 loop: CASSRQGEGETQYF. For the CDR3, the DNA is TGCGCCAGCAGCCGCCAGGGGGAAGGAGAGACCCAGTACTTC.

The rearrangement links TRBV18 to TRBJ2-6, with a possible D match to TRBD2 (5 bases). V lost 0 bases and J 0 bases, leaving 9 bases between the germline ends. Germline V gives CDR1 KGHSH, CDR2 LQKENI. There are 17 residues in the CDR3. CDR3 DNA: TGTGCCAGCTCACCACCTCGGGGTACCTCTGGGGCCAACGTCCTGACTTTC. Translating it yields CASSPPRGTSGANVLTF.

The V call is TRBV11-2, the J call TRBJ2-1, with D uncertain. There are 11 residues in the CDR3. V was pared by 1 base and J by 8 bases, with 3 bases between. CDR1 and CDR2 (germline): SGHAT, FQNNGV. The DNA of the CDR3 is TGTGCCAGCAGCTTAGTCTATGAGCAGTTCTTC. Encoded protein: CASSLVYEQFF.